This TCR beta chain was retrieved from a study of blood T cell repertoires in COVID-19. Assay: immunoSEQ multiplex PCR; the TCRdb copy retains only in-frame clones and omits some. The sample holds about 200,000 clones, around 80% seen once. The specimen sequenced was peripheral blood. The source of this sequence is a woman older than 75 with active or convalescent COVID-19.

The CDR3 reads CASSQAPRRGGFGGEQYF. The DNA for the CDR3 is TGCGCCAGCAGCCAAGCTCCAAGACGGGGGGGATTTGGTGGGGAGCAGTACTTC. The J gene is TRBJ2-7, the V gene TRBV4-1; 8 nucleotides line up with TRBD2. V trimming: 1 base; J trimming: 7 bases; junction bases outside the gene matches: 18. Germline lookup yields CDR1 MGHRA and CDR2 YSYEKL. The CDR3 has 18 amino acids.